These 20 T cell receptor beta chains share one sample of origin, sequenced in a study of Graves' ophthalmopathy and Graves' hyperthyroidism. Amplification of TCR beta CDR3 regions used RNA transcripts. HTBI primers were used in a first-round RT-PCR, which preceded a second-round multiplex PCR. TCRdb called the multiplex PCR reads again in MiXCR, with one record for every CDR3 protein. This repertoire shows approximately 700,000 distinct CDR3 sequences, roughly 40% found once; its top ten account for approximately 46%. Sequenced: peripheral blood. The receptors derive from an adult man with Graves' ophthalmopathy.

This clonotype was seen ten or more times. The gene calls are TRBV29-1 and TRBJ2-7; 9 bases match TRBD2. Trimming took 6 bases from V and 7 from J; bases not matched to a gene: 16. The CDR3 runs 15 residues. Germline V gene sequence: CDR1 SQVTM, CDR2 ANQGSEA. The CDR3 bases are TGCAGCGTCGTCGATAGCGGGAGTTTATCGGGTGAGCAGTACTTC. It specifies CSVVDSGSLSGEQYF.

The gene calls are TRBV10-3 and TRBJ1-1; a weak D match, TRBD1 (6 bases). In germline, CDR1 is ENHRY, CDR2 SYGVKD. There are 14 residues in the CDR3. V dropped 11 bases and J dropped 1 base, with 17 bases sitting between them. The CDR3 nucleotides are TGTGCCGCCAGCGTGGGGGCCGGGAACACTGAAGCTTTCTTT. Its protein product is CAASVGAGNTEAFF.

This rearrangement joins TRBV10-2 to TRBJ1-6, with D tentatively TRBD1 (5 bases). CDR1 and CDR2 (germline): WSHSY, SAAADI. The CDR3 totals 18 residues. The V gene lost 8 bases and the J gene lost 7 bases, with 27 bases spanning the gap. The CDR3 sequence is CASAGTSSPVSNNSPLHF. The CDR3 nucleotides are TGCGCCAGCGCTGGGACTAGCAGCCCAGTCAGCAACAATTCACCCCTCCACTTT.

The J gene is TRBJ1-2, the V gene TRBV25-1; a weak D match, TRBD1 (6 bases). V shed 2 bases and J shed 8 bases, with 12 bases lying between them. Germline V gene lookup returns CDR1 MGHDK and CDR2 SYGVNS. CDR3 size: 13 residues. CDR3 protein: CASSEPHTGGYTF. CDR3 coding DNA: TGTGCCAGCAGTGAACCTCACACAGGGGGCTACACCTTC.

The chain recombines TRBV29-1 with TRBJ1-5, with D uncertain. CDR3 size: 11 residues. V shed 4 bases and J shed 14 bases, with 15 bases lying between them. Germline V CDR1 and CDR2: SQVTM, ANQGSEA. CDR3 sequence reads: CSVGEGGAEHF. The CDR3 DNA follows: TGCAGCGTTGGAGAGGGAGGTGCCGAGCATTTT.

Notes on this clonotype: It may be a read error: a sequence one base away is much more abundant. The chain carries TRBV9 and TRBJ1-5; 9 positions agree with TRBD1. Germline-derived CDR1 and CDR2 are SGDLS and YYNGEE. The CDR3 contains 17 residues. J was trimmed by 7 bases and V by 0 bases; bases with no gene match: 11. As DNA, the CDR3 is TGTGCCAGCAGCGTAGGTGCGGGACAGGGCCAGGGCCAGCCCCAGCATTTT. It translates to CASSVGAGQGQGQPQHF.

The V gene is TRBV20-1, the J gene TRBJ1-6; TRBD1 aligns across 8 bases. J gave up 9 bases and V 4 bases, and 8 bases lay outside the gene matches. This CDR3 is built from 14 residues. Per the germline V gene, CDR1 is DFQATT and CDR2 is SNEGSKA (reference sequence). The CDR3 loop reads CSAKRTGSGSPLHF. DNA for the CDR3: TGCAGTGCTAAAAGGACAGGGTCAGGTTCACCCCTCCACTTT.

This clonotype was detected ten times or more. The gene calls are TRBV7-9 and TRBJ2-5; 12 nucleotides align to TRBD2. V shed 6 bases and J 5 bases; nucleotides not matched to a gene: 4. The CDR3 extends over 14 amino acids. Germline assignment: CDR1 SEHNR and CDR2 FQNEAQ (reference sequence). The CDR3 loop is CASRQTSGSETQYF. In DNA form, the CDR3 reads TGTGCCAGCAGACAGACTAGCGGGAGCGAGACCCAGTACTTC.

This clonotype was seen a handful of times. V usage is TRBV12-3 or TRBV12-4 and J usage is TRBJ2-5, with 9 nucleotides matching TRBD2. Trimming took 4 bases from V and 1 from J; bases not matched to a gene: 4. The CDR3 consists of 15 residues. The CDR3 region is CASSSELAGQETQYF. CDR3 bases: TGTGCCAGCAGTTCCGAACTAGCGGGCCAAGAGACCCAGTACTTC.

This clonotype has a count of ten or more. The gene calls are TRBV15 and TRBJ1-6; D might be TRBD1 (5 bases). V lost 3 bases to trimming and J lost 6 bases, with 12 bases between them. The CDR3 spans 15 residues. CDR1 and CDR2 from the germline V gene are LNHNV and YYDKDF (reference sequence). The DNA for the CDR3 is TGTGCCACCAGCAGTAGGGACGGAACTAATTCACCCCTCCACTTT. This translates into CATSSRDGTNSPLHF.

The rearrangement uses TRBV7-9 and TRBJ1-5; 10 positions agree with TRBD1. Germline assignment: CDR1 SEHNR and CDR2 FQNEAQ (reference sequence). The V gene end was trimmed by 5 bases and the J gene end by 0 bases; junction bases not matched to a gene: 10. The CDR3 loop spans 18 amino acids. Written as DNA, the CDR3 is TGTGCCAGCAGCCCTGGAGGACAGGGGGTTGGTAGCAATCAGCCCCAGCATTTT. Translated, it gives CASSPGGQGVGSNQPQHF.

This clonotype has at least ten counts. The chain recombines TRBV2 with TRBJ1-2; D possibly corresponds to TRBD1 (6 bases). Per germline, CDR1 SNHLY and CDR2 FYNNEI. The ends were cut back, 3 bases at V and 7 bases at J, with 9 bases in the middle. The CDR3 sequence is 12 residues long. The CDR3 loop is CASSDQGTGYTF. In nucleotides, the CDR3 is TGTGCCAGCAGTGACCAGGGGACTGGCTACACCTTC.

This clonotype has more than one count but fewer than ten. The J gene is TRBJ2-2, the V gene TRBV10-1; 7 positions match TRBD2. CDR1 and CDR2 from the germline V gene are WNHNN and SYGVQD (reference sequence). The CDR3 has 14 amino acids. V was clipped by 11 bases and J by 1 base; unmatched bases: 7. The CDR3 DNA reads TGCGCCCCCCGAACTAGCGAGAACACCGGGGAGCTGTTTTTT. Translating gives CAPRTSENTGELFF.

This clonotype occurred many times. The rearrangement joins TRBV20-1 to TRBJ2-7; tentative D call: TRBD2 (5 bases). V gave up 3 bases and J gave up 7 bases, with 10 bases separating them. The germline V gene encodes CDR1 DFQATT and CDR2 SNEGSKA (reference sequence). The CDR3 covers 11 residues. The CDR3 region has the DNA TGCAGTGCTAGTGCCCCGGGAGAGCAGTACTTC. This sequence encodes CSASAPGEQYF.

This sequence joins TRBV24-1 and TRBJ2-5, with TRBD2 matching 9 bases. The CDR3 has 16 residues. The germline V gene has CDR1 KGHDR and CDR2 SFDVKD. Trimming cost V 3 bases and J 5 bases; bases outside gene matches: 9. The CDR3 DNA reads TGTGCCACCAGTGATCCCGGGACTAGCAGTTGGGAGACCCAGTACTTC. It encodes CATSDPGTSSWETQYF.

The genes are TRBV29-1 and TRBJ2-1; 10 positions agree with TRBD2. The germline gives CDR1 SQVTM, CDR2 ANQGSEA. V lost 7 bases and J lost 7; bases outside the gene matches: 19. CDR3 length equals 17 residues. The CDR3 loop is CSAVRRASGSQTNEQFF. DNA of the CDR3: TGCAGCGCCGTTCGGAGGGCTAGCGGGAGTCAAACGAATGAGCAGTTCTTC.

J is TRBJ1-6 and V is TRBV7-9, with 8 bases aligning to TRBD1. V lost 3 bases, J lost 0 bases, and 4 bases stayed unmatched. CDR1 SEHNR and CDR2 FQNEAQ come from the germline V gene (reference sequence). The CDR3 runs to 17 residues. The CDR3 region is CASSFLQGGSYNSPLHF. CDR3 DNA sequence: TGTGCCAGCAGCTTTTTACAGGGGGGCTCCTATAATTCACCCCTCCACTTT.

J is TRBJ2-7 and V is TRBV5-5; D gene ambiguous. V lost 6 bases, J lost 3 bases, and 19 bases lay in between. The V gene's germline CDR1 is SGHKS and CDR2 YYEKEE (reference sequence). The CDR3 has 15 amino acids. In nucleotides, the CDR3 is TGTGCCAGCACCTTAGATTGGATTCCAGGCTACGAGCAGTACTTC. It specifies CASTLDWIPGYEQYF. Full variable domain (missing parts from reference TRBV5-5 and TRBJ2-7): DAGVTQSPTHLIKTRGQQVTLRCSPISGHKSVSWYQQVLGQGPQFIFQYYEKEERGRGNFPDRFSARQFPNYSSELNVNALLLGDSALYLCASTLDWIPGYEQYFGPGTRLTVT.

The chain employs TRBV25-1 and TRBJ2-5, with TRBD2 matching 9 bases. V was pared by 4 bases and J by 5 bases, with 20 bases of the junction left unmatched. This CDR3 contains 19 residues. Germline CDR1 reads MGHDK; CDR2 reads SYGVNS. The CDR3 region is CASSAGRGRIAGDTETQYF. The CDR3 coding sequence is TGTGCCAGCAGTGCGGGCCGGGGGAGGATAGCGGGAGATACGGAGACCCAGTACTTC.

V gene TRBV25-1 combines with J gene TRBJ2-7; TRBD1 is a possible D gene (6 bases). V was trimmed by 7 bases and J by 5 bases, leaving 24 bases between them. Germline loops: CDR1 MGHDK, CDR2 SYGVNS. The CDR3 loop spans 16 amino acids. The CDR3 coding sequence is TGTGCCAGCACCGACAAGGCCACAGGGCCTCTCCACGAGCAGTACTTC. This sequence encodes CASTDKATGPLHEQYF.